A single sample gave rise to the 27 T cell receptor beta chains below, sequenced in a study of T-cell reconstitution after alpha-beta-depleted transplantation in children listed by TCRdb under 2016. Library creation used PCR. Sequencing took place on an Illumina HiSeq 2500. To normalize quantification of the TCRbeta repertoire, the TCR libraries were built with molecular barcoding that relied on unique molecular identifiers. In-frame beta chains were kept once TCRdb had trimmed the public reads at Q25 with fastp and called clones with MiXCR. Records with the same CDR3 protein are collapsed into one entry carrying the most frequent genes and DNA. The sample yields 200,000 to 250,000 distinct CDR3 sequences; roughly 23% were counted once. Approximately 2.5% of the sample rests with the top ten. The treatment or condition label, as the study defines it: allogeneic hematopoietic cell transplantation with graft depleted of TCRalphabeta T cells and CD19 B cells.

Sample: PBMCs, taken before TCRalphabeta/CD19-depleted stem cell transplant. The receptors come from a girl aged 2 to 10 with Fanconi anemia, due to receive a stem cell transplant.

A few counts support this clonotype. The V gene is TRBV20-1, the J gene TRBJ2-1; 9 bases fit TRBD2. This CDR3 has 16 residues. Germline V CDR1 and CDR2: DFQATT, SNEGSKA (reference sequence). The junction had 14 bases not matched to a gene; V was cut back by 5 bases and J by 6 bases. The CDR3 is CSAGDRRGGLFNEQFF. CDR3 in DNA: TGCAGTGCTGGGGATAGGCGGGGGGGTTTGTTCAATGAGCAGTTCTTC.

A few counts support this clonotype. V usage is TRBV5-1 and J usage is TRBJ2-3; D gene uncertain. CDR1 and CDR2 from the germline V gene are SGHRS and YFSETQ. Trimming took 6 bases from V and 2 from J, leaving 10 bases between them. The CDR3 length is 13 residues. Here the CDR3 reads CASKRGVTDTQYF. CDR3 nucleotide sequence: TGCGCCAGCAAGCGTGGGGTCACAGATACGCAGTATTTT.

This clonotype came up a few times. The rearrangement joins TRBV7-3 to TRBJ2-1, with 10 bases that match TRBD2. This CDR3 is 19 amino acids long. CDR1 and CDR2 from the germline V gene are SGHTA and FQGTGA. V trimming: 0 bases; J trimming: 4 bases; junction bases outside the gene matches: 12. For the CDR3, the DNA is TGTGCCAGCAGCTTAACGGGAGGTGGTACTAGCGGGGAATACAATGAGCAGTTCTTC. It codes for CASSLTGGGTSGEYNEQFF.

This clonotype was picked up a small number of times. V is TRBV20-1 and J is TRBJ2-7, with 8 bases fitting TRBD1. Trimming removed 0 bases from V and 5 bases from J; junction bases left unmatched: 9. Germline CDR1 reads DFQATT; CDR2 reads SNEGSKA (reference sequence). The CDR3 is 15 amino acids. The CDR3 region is CSARDPRDRWNEQYF. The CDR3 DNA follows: TGCAGTGCTAGAGACCCTCGGGACAGGTGGAACGAGCAGTACTTC.

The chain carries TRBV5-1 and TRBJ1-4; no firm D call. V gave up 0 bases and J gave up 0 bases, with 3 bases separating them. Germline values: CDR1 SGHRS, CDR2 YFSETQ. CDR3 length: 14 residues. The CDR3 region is CASSLGTTNEKLFF. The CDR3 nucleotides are TGCGCCAGCAGCTTGGGTACAACTAATGAAAAACTGTTTTTT. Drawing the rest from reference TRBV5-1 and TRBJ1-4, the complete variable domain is KAGVTQTPRYLIKTRGQQVTLSCSPISGHRSVSWYQQTPGQGLQFLFEYFSETQRNKGNFPGRFSGRQFSNSRSEMNVSTLELGDSALYLCASSLGTTNEKLFFGSGTQLSVL.

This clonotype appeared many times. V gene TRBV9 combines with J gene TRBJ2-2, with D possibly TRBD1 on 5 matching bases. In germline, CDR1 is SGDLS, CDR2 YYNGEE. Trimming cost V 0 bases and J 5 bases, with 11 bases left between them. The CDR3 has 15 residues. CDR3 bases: TGTGCCAGCAGCGTAGCTCCAGGGAATACCGGGGAGCTGTTTTTT. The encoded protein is CASSVAPGNTGELFF.

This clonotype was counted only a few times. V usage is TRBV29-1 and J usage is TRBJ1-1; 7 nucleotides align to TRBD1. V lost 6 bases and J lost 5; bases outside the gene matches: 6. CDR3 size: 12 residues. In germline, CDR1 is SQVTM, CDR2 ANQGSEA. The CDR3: CSVPGQWTEAFF. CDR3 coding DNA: TGCAGCGTCCCGGGACAGTGGACTGAAGCTTTCTTT. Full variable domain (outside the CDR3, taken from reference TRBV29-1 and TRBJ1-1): SAVISQKPSRDICQRGTSLTIQCQVDSQVTMMFWYRQQPGQSLTLIATANQGSEATYESGFVIDKFPISRPNLTFSTLTVSNMSPEDSSIYLCSVPGQWTEAFFGQGTRLTVV.

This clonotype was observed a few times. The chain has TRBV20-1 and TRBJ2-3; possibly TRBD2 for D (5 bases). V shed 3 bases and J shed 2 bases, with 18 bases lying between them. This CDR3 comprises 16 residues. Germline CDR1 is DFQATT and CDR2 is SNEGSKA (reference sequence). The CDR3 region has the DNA TGCAGTGCTAGGCGCCACGGCGAGGGAACCACAGATACGCAGTATTTT. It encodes CSARRHGEGTTDTQYF.

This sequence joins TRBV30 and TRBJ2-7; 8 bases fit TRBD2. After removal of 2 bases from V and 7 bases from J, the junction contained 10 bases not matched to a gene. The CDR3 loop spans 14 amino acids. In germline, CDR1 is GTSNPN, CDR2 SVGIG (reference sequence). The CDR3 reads CAWSTSGILEEQYF. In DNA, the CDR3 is TGTGCCTGGAGTACTAGCGGTATACTCGAGGAGCAGTACTTC.

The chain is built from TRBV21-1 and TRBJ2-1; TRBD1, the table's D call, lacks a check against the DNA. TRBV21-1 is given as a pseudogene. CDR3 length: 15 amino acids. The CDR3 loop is CASKRRTGPYNEQFF. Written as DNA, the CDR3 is TGTGCCAGCAAACGCCGGACAGGCCCCTACAATGAGCAGTTCTTC.

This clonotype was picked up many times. The CDR3, as DNA: TGCAGTGCTACCCCCACAAGGGAGACCCAGTACTTC. Translated: CSATPTRETQYF. The chain joins TRBV20-1 to TRBJ2-5; D uncertain. The CDR3 spans 12 residues. The V gene's germline CDR1 is DFQATT and CDR2 SNEGSKA (reference sequence). V lost 4 bases to trimming and J lost 5 bases, with 11 bases between them.

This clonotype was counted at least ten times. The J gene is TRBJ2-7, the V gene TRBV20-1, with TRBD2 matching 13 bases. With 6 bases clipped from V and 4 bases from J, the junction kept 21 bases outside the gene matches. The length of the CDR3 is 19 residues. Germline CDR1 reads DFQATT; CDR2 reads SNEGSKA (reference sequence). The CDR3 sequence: CSARAILAGGARPRYEQYF. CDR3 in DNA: TGCAGTGCCAGGGCTATACTAGCGGGGGGGGCCCGACCACGATACGAGCAGTACTTC.

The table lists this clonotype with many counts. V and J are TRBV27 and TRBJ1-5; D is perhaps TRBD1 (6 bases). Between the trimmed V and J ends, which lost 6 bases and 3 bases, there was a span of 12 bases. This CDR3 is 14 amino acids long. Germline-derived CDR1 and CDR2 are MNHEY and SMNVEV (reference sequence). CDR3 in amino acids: CASSGQGYNQPQHF. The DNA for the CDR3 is TGTGCCAGCAGCGGTCAGGGGTACAATCAGCCCCAGCATTTT.

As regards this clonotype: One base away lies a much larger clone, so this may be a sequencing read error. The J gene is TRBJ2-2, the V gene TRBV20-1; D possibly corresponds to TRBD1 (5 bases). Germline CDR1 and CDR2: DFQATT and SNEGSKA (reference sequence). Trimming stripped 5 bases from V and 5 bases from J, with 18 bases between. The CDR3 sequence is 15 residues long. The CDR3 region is CSAARAGYNTGELFF. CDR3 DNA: TGCAGTGCTGCCCGGGCAGGGTATAATACCGGGGAGCTGTTTTTT.

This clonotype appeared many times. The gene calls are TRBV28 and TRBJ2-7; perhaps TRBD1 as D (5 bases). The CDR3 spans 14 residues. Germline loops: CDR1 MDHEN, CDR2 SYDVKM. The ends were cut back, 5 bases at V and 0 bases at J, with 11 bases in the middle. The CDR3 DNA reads TGTGCCAGCAGTCGGAGACAGTTCTCCTACGAGCAGTACTTC. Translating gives CASSRRQFSYEQYF.

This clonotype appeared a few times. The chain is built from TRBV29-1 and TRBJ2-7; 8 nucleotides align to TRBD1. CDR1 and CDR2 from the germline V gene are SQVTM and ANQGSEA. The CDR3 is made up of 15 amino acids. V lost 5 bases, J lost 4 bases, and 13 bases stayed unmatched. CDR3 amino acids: CSVTVRDRNFYEQYF. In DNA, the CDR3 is TGCAGCGTTACGGTGAGGGACAGGAACTTTTACGAGCAGTACTTC.

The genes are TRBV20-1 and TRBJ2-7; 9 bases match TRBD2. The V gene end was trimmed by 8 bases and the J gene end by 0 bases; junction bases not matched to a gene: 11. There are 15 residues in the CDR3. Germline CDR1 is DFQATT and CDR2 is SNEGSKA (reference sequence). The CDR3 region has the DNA TGCAGTCCCCTCAGGGCGGGAGGGCACTCCTACGAGCAGTACTTC. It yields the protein CSPLRAGGHSYEQYF.

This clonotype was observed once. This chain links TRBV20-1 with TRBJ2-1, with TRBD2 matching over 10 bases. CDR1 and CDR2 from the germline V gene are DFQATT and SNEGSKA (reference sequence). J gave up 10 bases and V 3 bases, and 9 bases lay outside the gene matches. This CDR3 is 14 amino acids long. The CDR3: CSASGLAGAGEQFF. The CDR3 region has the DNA TGCAGTGCTAGCGGGCTAGCGGGAGCGGGCGAGCAGTTCTTC.

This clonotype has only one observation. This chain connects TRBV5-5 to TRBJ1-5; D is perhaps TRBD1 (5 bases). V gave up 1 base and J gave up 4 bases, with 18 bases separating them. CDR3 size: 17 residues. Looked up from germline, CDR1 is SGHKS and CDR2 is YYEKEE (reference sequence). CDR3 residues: CASSLSIRQSGNQPQHF. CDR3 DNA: TGTGCCAGCAGCTTGAGTATAAGACAGTCAGGTAATCAGCCCCAGCATTTT. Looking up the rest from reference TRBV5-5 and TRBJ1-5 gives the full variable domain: DAGVTQSPTHLIKTRGQQVTLRCSPISGHKSVSWYQQVLGQGPQFIFQYYEKEERGRGNFPDRFSARQFPNYSSELNVNALLLGDSALYLCASSLSIRQSGNQPQHFGDGTRLSIL.

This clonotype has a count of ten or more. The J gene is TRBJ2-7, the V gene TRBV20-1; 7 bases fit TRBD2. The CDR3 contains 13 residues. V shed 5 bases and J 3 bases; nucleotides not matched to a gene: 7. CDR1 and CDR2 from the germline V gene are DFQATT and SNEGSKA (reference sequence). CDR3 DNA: TGCAGTGCTGAGGGAGCGGGGAGCTACGAGCAGTACTTC. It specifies CSAEGAGSYEQYF.

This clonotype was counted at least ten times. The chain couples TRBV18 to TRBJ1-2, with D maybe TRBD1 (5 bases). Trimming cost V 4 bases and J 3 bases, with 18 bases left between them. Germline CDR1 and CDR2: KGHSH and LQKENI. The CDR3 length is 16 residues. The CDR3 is CASSLNPPGIDYGYTF. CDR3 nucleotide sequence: TGTGCCAGCTCACTGAACCCCCCAGGGATAGACTATGGCTACACCTTC. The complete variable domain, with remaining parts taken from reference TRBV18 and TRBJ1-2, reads NAGVMQNPRHLVRRRGQEARLRCSPMKGHSHVYWYRQLPEEGLKFMVYLQKENIIDESGMPKERFSAEFPKEGPSILRIQQVVRGDSAAYFCASSLNPPGIDYGYTFGSGTRLTVV.

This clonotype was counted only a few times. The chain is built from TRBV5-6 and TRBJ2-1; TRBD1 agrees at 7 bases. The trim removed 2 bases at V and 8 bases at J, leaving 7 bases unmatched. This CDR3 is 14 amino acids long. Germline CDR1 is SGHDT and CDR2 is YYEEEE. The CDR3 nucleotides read TGTGCCAGCAGCTTTCAGACAGGGTGGGATGAGCAGTTCTTC. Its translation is CASSFQTGWDEQFF.

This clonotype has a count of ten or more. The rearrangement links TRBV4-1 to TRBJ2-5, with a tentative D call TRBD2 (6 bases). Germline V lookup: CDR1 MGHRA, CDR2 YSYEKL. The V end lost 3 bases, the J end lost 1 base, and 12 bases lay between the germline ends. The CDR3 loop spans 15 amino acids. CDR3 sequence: CASSHPDYRQETQYF. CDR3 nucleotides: TGCGCCAGCAGCCACCCGGACTACCGCCAAGAGACCCAGTACTTC.

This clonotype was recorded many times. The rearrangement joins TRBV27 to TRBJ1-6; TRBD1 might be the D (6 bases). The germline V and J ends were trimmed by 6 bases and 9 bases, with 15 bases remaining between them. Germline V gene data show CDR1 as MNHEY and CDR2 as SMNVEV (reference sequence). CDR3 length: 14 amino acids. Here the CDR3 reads CASRQQGWSSPLHF. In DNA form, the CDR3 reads TGTGCCAGCAGACAGCAGGGGTGGAGTTCACCCCTCCACTTT.

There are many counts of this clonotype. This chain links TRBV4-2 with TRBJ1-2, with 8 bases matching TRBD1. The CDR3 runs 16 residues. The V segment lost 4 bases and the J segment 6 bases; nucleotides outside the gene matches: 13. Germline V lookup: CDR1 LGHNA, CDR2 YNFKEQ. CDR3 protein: CASSLVGTGRVDGYTF. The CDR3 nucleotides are TGTGCCAGCAGCCTGGTCGGGACAGGCCGGGTTGATGGCTACACCTTC.

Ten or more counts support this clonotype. The CDR3 sequence is CASSLALSSGQETQYF. The CDR3 nucleotides read TGTGCCAGCAGTTTAGCCCTTTCTAGCGGACAAGAGACCCAGTACTTC. V gene TRBV12-3 or TRBV12-4 combines with J gene TRBJ2-5; 7 positions agree with TRBD2. V shed 0 bases and J 2 bases; nucleotides not matched to a gene: 6. There are 16 residues in the CDR3.

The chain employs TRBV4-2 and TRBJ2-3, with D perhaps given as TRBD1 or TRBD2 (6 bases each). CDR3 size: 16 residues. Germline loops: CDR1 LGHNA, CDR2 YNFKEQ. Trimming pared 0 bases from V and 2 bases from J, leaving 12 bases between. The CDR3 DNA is TGTGCCAGCAGCCAAGAAGGGGGACTGAACACAGATACGCAGTATTTT. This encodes CASSQEGGLNTDTQYF.